This T cell receptor (beta chain) came from a study of early T cells in non-severe SARS-CoV-2 infection. About the study: Bulk RNA isolated from unsorted whole blood underwent sequencing; chains were not paired. Regarding the study as a whole: Matching results from VDJdb favored anti-spike CD8 responses, leaving private and CD4 specificities undetected.

This clonotype is termed medium-sized. The antigen is not known. Germline trimming cut 1 base from V and 3 bases from J; bases unmatched to any gene: 3. Germline V gene lookup returns CDR1 MDHEN and CDR2 SYDVKM. This CDR3 has 14 residues. Individual cDNA molecules received unique molecular identifiers. TCRdb recomputed calls from the 5' RACE reads with MiXCR, one row per CDR3 protein. Of 70,000 to 90,000 distinct CDR3 sequences detected, more than 10% appear once; the ten largest clones hold 3.4%. The chain has TRBV28 and TRBJ2-7; 7 bases line up with TRBD2. The TCR originated in an adult who was a healthcare worker with PCR-confirmed SARS-CoV-2 infection or an uninfected control (not recorded which). Specimen: whole blood. The CDR3 is CASSLSGLVYEQYF. CDR3 coding DNA: TGTGCCAGCAGTTTATCCGGACTAGTCTACGAGCAGTACTTC.